This TCR beta chain emerged from a study of monozygotic twins with cystic fibrosis. Repertoires were generated with immunoSEQ multiplex PCR, while TCRdb's copy carries only in-frame clones and drops some. The top ten hold approximately 0.3% of the sample, which has some 26,000 clones, around 93% seen once. V was cut by 3 bases and J by 5 bases, with 13 bases left in between. Germline values: CDR1 LNHDA, CDR2 SQIVND (reference sequence). The CDR3 consists of 14 residues. Study outcomes and limitations: V usage most resembled the co-twin in 13 of 16 pairs. Unrelated CF individuals shared fewer identical clonotypes than monozygotic CF twins. Clonality was generally low (median about 0.01), higher in the most severe patients.

A note on this clone: Its antigen is undetermined.

The chain has TRBV19 and TRBJ1-2; D not certain. The sequenced sample was blood. The source of this sequence is a girl aged 2 to 9 with cystic fibrosis. The CDR3 region is CASSMLYPTYGYTF. CDR3 bases: TGTGCCAGTAGTATGCTCTATCCTACATATGGCTACACCTTC.